One sample yielded the 25 T cell receptor beta chains listed below, sequenced in a study of T cell responses to AZD1222 COVID-19 vaccine. TCRdb's copy holds only in-frame clones and misses some; the assay was immunoSEQ multiplex PCR. Seen here are around 72,000 clones, roughly 82% observed once, and the top ten hold 5% to 6%. The material sequenced was peripheral blood, taken on day 0 of AZD1222 vaccination. The receptors shown here come from an adult in good health.

V gene TRBV4-1 combines with J gene TRBJ2-7, with 11 bases lining up with TRBD1. Per the germline V gene, CDR1 is MGHRA and CDR2 is YSYEKL. This CDR3 is built from 16 residues. Trimming removed 0 bases from V and 9 bases from J; junction bases left unmatched: 10. CDR3 amino acids: CASSQEGGQGVLWQYF. The CDR3 DNA sequence: TGCGCCAGCAGCCAAGAGGGGGGACAGGGGGTCCTCTGGCAGTACTTC.

The chain recombines TRBV2 with TRBJ1-2, with 8 bases matching TRBD1. J gave up 4 bases and V 6 bases, and 1 base lay outside the gene matches. In germline, CDR1 is SNHLY, CDR2 FYNNEI. CDR3 length: 12 residues. DNA of the CDR3: TGTGCCAGCAGGACAGGGGTCTATGGCTACACCTTC. Protein product: CASRTGVYGYTF.

This chain links TRBV6-5 with TRBJ2-3; TRBD1 aligns across 7 bases. Trimming cost V 8 bases and J 2 bases; bases outside gene matches: 10. From germline, CDR1 is MNHEY and CDR2 SVGAGI. The CDR3 has 15 residues. CDR3 nucleotide sequence: TGTGCCAGCGCCTCAGCCGGGACAGCCACAGATACGCAGTATTTT. It codes for CASASAGTATDTQYF.

The rearrangement joins TRBV7-3 to TRBJ2-3; a weak D match, TRBD2 (5 bases). CDR3 size: 14 residues. Per the germline V gene, CDR1 is SGHTA and CDR2 is FQGTGA. The V end lost 5 bases, the J end lost 6 bases, and 15 bases lay between the germline ends. The CDR3 DNA follows: TGTGCCAGCAGCCCAAACGGGGTGGGGGATACGCAGTATTTT. Encoded protein: CASSPNGVGDTQYF.

This chain connects TRBV12-3 or TRBV12-4 to TRBJ1-4; TRBD1 matches at 7 bases. This CDR3 has 11 amino acids. The V gene end was trimmed by 6 bases and the J gene end by 10 bases; junction bases not matched to a gene: 2. The CDR3 here is CASSAGGKLFF. Here the CDR3 DNA reads TGTGCCAGCAGCGCAGGGGGAAAACTGTTTTTT.

The chain recombines TRBV9 with TRBJ2-2; D ambiguous. CDR3 length: 15 amino acids. Germline values: CDR1 SGDLS, CDR2 YYNGEE. Trimming took off 0 bases at V and 2 bases at J, with 8 bases between the two ends. The CDR3 sequence: CASSVGTANTGELFF. The CDR3 DNA is TGTGCCAGCAGCGTAGGCACAGCAAACACCGGGGAGCTGTTTTTT.

The V call is TRBV11-2, the J call TRBJ2-3, with D maybe TRBD2 (5 bases). Germline CDR1 and CDR2: SGHAT and FQNNGV. V was pared by 7 bases and J by 5 bases, with 16 bases between. The CDR3 has 14 amino acids. CDR3 amino acids: CASTLAWTGDTQYF. CDR3 DNA sequence: TGTGCCAGCACCTTGGCCTGGACTGGAGATACGCAGTATTTT.

The chain joins TRBV10-3 to TRBJ2-1, with 9 bases fitting TRBD2. The CDR3 is 16 amino acids. Germline CDR1 and CDR2: ENHRY and SYGVKD. The ends lost 5 bases at V and 2 bases at J; junction bases unmatched: 7. The CDR3 nucleotides are TGTGCCATCAGTACCTCCAGCGGGGGGCCCTACAATGAGCAGTTCTTC. As protein: CAISTSSGGPYNEQFF.

The V gene is TRBV5-1, the J gene TRBJ2-1; perhaps D is TRBD1 or TRBD2 (6 bases each). This CDR3 contains 12 residues. V lost 4 bases and J 7 bases, leaving 9 bases between the germline ends. Germline V gives CDR1 SGHRS, CDR2 YFSETQ. In DNA, the CDR3 is TGCGCCAGCAGCCCGGGGGCGAATGAGCAGTTCTTC. Encoded protein: CASSPGANEQFF. The full variable domain, rest sourced from reference TRBV5-1 and TRBJ2-1, is KAGVTQTPRYLIKTRGQQVTLSCSPISGHRSVSWYQQTPGQGLQFLFEYFSETQRNKGNFPGRFSGRQFSNSRSEMNVSTLELGDSALYLCASSPGANEQFFGPGTRLTVL.

This chain connects TRBV5-6 to TRBJ2-7; D is unclear. The CDR3 consists of 14 residues. Germline CDR1 is SGHDT and CDR2 is YYEEEE. V shed 5 bases and J shed 0 bases, with 12 bases lying between them. The chain's CDR3 is CASSPLSYSYEQYF. CDR3 sequence (DNA): TGTGCCAGCAGTCCCCTTAGCTACTCCTACGAGCAGTACTTC.

This clone was counted a single time. The rearrangement links TRBV4-1 to TRBJ1-5, with D hard to call. There are 16 residues in the CDR3. CDR1 is MGHRA and CDR2 is YSYEKL in the germline V gene. Trimming took off 2 bases at V and 0 bases at J, with 11 bases between the two ends. The CDR3 bases are TGCGCCAGCAGCCAAAGTTGGACCTATAGCAATCAGCCCCAGCATTTT. It specifies CASSQSWTYSNQPQHF.

The chain employs TRBV5-6 and TRBJ2-2, with D uncertain. Trimming left V 3 bases short and J 3 bases short, with 3 bases between. The CDR3 sequence is 12 residues long. Germline V lookup: CDR1 SGHDT, CDR2 YYEEEE. The CDR3 loop reads CASSSHTGELFF. The CDR3, as DNA: TGTGCCAGCAGCTCCCACACCGGGGAGCTGTTTTTT.

The V call is TRBV2, the J call TRBJ1-6; D uncertain. This CDR3 spans 17 amino acids. Trimming cost V 5 bases and J 0 bases, with 14 bases left between them. Germline-derived CDR1 and CDR2 are SNHLY and FYNNEI. This chain's CDR3 is CASSPPTLSSYNSPLHF. For the CDR3, the DNA is TGTGCCAGCAGTCCCCCAACCTTAAGCTCCTATAATTCACCCCTCCACTTT.

The genes are TRBV11-2 and TRBJ2-7; D perhaps matches TRBD2 (5 bases). Germline CDR1 and CDR2: SGHAT and FQNNGV. The germline V and J ends were trimmed by 4 bases and 6 bases, with 10 bases remaining between them. This CDR3 has 12 amino acids. The CDR3 protein is CASSSLEGEQYF. CDR3 DNA: TGTGCCAGCAGCTCCCTAGAGGGCGAGCAGTACTTC.

The genes are TRBV12-3 or TRBV12-4 and TRBJ2-7, with 7 bases aligning to TRBD1. J lost 5 bases, V lost 4 bases, and 5 bases had no gene match. This CDR3 spans 13 amino acids. The CDR3 DNA is TGTGCCAGCAGTTATGGGACAGTTGACGAGCAGTACTTC. Amino acids: CASSYGTVDEQYF.

On this clone itself: The junction departs from germline at one end; a sequencing error may be responsible. Written as DNA, the CDR3 is TGTGCCAGCAGCGGACCAAGCGACAGACCGACGTTT. Protein product: CASSGPSDRPTF. This chain links TRBV9 with TRBJ1-4; weak D call: TRBD1 (5 bases). The V gene's germline CDR1 is SGDLS and CDR2 YYNGEE. The CDR3 has 12 residues.

The CDR3 here is CASSYSRVQGAYGYTF. The CDR3 DNA is TGTGCCAGCAGTTACTCGAGGGTGCAGGGGGCCTATGGCTACACCTTC. The gene calls are TRBV6-2 or TRBV6-3 and TRBJ1-2, with 8 bases lining up with TRBD1. CDR3 size: 16 residues. CDR1 is MNHEY and CDR2 is SVGEGT in the germline V gene. Trimming took 0 bases from V and 4 from J; bases not matched to a gene: 7.

The genes are TRBV2 and TRBJ2-5, with 7 bases that match TRBD1. The CDR3 length is 14 residues. Germline CDR1 SNHLY, CDR2 FYNNEI. V shed 5 bases, J shed 3 bases, and the junction held 6 bases outside the gene matches. The CDR3 reads CASSPGQLEETQYF. The CDR3 DNA sequence: TGTGCCAGCAGTCCGGGACAGCTAGAAGAGACCCAGTACTTC. The whole variable domain, filled in from reference TRBV2 and TRBJ2-5, reads EPEVTQTPSHQVTQMGQEVILRCVPISNHLYFYWYRQILGQKVEFLVSFYNNEISEKSEIFDDQFSVERPDGSNFTLKIRSTKLEDSAMYFCASSPGQLEETQYFGPGTRLLVL.

This chain uses TRBV29-1 with TRBJ2-7, with a weak D call TRBD2 (6 bases). V shed 7 bases and J shed 4 bases, with 17 bases lying between them. Per germline, CDR1 SQVTM and CDR2 ANQGSEA. The CDR3 has 13 amino acids. This CDR3 reads CSALTGEVYEQYF. Written as DNA, the CDR3 is TGCAGCGCCTTGACCGGGGAGGTTTACGAGCAGTACTTC.

This clone has only a few counts. This chain connects TRBV12-5 to TRBJ1-1, with TRBD1 matching over 7 bases. From germline, CDR1 is LGHNT and CDR2 FRNRAP. The CDR3 covers 15 residues. V shed 3 bases, J shed 7 bases, and the junction held 11 bases outside the gene matches. This CDR3 is CASGFLTGTKGEAFF. The CDR3 DNA is TGTGCTAGTGGTTTCTTGACAGGGACTAAGGGTGAAGCTTTCTTT.

This rearrangement joins TRBV28 to TRBJ2-4; 7 nucleotides align to TRBD2. Germline V gives CDR1 MDHEN, CDR2 SYDVKM. J was trimmed by 5 bases and V by 5 bases; bases with no gene match: 9. The CDR3 totals 15 residues. The CDR3 region has the DNA TGTGCCAGCAGTCCCTCGGGGGGACGGCAAAACATTCAGTACTTC. Translation: CASSPSGGRQNIQYF. The full variable domain, in which reference TRBV28 and TRBJ2-4 provide the parts outside the CDR3, is DVKVTQSSRYLVKRTGEKVFLECVQDMDHENMFWYRQDPGLGLRLIYFSYDVKMKEKGDIPEGYSVSREKKERFSLILESASTNQTSMYLCASSPSGGRQNIQYFGAGTRLSVL.

The chain employs TRBV13 and TRBJ2-1; D call uncertain. Per germline, CDR1 PRHDT and CDR2 FYEKMQ (reference sequence). The CDR3 is 14 amino acids. The germline V and J ends were trimmed by 0 bases and 9 bases, with 12 bases remaining between them. DNA of the CDR3: TGTGCCAGCAGCTTAGGCCTGGCGGCCTCTGAGCAGTTCTTC. Protein sequence: CASSLGLAASEQFF.

J is TRBJ2-3 and V is TRBV7-3; D may be TRBD2 (6 bases). V shed 2 bases and J shed 2 bases, with 8 bases lying between them. The germline V gene has CDR1 SGHTA and CDR2 FQGTGA. CDR3 length equals 14 residues. The CDR3 DNA is TGTGCCAGCAGCTTAGGGGGGACCACAGATACGCAGTATTTT. Translating it yields CASSLGGTTDTQYF.

The chain couples TRBV6-2 or TRBV6-3 to TRBJ1-2; D ambiguous. V dropped 1 base and J dropped 2 bases, with 11 bases sitting between them. In germline, CDR1 is MNHEY, CDR2 SVGEGT. This CDR3 region has 15 residues. The CDR3 sequence: CASSYLAGGNYGYTF. The CDR3 DNA sequence: TGTGCCAGCAGTTACTTGGCCGGCGGCAACTATGGCTACACCTTC.

The rearrangement joins TRBV2 to TRBJ2-7, with 12 bases matching TRBD2. The CDR3 contains 15 residues. CDR1 is SNHLY, CDR2 FYNNEI, per germline. The V gene end was trimmed by 9 bases and the J gene end by 2 bases; junction bases not matched to a gene: 8. CDR3 loop: CARQSTSGGPYEQYF. The DNA for the CDR3 is TGTGCCAGACAATCGACTAGCGGGGGCCCCTACGAGCAGTACTTC.